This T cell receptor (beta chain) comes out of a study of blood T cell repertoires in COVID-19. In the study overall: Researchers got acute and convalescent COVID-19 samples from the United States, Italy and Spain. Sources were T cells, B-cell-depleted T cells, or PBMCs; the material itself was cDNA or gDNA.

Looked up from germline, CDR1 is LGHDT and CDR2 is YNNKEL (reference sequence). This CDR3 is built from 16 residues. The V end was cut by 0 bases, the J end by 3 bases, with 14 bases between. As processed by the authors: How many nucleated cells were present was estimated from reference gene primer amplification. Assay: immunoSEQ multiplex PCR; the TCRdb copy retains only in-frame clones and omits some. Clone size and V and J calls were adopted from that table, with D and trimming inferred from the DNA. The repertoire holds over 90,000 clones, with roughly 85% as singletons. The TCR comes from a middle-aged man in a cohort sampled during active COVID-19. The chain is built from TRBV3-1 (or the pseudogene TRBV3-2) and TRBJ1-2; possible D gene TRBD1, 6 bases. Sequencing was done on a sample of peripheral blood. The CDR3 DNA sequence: TGTGCCAGCAGCCAAGATGACGGTAGGACAGACTATGGCTACACCTTC. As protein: CASSQDDGRTDYGYTF.